Below, one T cell receptor beta chain is given with its context. A read error may produce the germline difference seen at one junction end. The source of the sample is a study of cytomegalovirus exposure and HLA in healthy donors. Researchers ran the PCR with 60 Vbeta and 13 Jbeta primers. Some clones are missing from TCRdb's copy, which holds only in-frame ones; the method was immunoSEQ multiplex PCR. The sample carries about 160,000 clones, approximately 80% recorded once. CDR1 is MNHNS, CDR2 SASEGT, per germline. The CDR3 totals 14 residues. The rearrangement uses TRBV6-1 and TRBJ2-1; D remains ambiguous. This sequence was found in a woman in her 30s in good health and CMV-seropositive. The sequenced sample consisted of PBMCs. CDR3: CTSSESTYYNEQFF. The CDR3 DNA reads TGTACCAGCAGTGAATCGACATACTACAATGAGCAGTTCTTC.